This paragraph reports one T cell receptor beta chain. The CDR3 sequence is 16 residues long. V was pared by 4 bases and J by 0 bases, with 14 bases between. The germline gives CDR1 SNHLY, CDR2 FYNNEI. Produced via immunoSEQ multiplex PCR; TCRdb's table is partial and in-frame only. Of roughly 84,000 clones in the sample, approximately 90% are singletons; the top ten hold 7.3%. This sample stems from a study of identifying expanded T cells in peripheral blood. The chain recombines TRBV2 with TRBJ2-3; D might be TRBD2 (5 bases). The receptor's source is a person between 18 and 75 years old in good health. The sequenced sample was blood. The CDR3 nucleotides read TGTGCCAGCAGTGTTTTCAGCAGGACTAGCACAGATACGCAGTATTTT. Amino acid sequence: CASSVFSRTSTDTQYF.